This note documents a single TCR beta chain sequence. This entry is derived from a study of blood T cell repertoires in COVID-19. Study overall: Samples of COVID-19 (acute and convalescent) were obtained from the United States, Italy and Spain. Nucleic acid was either cDNA or gDNA, and it came from T cells, B-cell-depleted T cells, or PBMCs.

The V gene end was trimmed by 10 bases and the J gene end by 7 bases; junction bases not matched to a gene: 5. The length of the CDR3 is 12 residues. Germline CDR1 reads SEHNR; CDR2 reads FQNEAQ (reference sequence). In the original analysis: Amplification of reference gene primers was used by the study to estimate nucleated cell counts. Profiled with immunoSEQ multiplex PCR; TCRdb holds only in-frame clones, not every one. The V and J calls and the clone size are those of that table, but D and trimming were determined from the DNA. The table lists about 190,000 clones, about 84% of them singletons. The chain combines TRBV7-9 with TRBJ2-1; 9 bases line up with TRBD1. This receptor was obtained from a woman in her thirties with acute or convalescent COVID-19. The specimen sequenced was peripheral blood. The chain's CDR3 is CATGQGVNEQFF. The CDR3 DNA is TGTGCCACGGGACAGGGAGTAAATGAGCAGTTCTTC.